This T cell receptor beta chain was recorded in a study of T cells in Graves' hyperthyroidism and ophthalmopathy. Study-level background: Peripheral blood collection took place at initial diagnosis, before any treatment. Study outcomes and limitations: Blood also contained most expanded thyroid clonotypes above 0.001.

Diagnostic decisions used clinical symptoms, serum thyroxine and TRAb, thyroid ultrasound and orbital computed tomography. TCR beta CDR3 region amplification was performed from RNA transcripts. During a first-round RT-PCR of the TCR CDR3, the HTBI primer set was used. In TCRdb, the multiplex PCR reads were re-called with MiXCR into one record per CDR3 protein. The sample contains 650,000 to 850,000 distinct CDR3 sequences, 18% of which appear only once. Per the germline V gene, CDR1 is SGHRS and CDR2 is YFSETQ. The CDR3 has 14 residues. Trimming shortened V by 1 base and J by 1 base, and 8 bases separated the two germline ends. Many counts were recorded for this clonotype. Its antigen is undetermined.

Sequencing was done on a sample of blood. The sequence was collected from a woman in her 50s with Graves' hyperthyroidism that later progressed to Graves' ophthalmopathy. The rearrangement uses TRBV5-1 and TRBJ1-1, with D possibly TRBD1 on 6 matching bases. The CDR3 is CASSLWGANTEAFF. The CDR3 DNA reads TGCGCCAGCAGCTTGTGGGGGGCGAACACTGAAGCTTTCTTT.